The clone carrying this T cell receptor beta chain was seen once. Per the germline V gene, CDR1 is LGHNA and CDR2 is YSLEER. The CDR3 has 15 residues. Between the trimmed V and J ends, which lost 0 bases and 5 bases, there was a span of 13 bases. This sample stems from a study of OX40 agonist ivuxolimab in advanced cancers. This table comes from immunoSEQ multiplex PCR, and its TCRdb copy is limited to in-frame clones, with some not included. The sample consists of 55,000 to 80,000 clones, more than 65% of them appearing once. Sequenced material: CD4+ or CD8+ T cells sorted from blood, taken in a trial of the OX40 agonist ivuxolimab. The chain employs TRBV4-3 and TRBJ2-5; tentatively, D is TRBD1 (5 bases). The source is an adult with an advanced solid tumor such as melanoma, head and neck, liver or kidney cancer. CDR3: CASSQERRGLETQYF. CDR3 DNA sequence: TGCGCCAGCAGCCAAGAAAGAAGGGGCTTGGAGACCCAGTACTTC.